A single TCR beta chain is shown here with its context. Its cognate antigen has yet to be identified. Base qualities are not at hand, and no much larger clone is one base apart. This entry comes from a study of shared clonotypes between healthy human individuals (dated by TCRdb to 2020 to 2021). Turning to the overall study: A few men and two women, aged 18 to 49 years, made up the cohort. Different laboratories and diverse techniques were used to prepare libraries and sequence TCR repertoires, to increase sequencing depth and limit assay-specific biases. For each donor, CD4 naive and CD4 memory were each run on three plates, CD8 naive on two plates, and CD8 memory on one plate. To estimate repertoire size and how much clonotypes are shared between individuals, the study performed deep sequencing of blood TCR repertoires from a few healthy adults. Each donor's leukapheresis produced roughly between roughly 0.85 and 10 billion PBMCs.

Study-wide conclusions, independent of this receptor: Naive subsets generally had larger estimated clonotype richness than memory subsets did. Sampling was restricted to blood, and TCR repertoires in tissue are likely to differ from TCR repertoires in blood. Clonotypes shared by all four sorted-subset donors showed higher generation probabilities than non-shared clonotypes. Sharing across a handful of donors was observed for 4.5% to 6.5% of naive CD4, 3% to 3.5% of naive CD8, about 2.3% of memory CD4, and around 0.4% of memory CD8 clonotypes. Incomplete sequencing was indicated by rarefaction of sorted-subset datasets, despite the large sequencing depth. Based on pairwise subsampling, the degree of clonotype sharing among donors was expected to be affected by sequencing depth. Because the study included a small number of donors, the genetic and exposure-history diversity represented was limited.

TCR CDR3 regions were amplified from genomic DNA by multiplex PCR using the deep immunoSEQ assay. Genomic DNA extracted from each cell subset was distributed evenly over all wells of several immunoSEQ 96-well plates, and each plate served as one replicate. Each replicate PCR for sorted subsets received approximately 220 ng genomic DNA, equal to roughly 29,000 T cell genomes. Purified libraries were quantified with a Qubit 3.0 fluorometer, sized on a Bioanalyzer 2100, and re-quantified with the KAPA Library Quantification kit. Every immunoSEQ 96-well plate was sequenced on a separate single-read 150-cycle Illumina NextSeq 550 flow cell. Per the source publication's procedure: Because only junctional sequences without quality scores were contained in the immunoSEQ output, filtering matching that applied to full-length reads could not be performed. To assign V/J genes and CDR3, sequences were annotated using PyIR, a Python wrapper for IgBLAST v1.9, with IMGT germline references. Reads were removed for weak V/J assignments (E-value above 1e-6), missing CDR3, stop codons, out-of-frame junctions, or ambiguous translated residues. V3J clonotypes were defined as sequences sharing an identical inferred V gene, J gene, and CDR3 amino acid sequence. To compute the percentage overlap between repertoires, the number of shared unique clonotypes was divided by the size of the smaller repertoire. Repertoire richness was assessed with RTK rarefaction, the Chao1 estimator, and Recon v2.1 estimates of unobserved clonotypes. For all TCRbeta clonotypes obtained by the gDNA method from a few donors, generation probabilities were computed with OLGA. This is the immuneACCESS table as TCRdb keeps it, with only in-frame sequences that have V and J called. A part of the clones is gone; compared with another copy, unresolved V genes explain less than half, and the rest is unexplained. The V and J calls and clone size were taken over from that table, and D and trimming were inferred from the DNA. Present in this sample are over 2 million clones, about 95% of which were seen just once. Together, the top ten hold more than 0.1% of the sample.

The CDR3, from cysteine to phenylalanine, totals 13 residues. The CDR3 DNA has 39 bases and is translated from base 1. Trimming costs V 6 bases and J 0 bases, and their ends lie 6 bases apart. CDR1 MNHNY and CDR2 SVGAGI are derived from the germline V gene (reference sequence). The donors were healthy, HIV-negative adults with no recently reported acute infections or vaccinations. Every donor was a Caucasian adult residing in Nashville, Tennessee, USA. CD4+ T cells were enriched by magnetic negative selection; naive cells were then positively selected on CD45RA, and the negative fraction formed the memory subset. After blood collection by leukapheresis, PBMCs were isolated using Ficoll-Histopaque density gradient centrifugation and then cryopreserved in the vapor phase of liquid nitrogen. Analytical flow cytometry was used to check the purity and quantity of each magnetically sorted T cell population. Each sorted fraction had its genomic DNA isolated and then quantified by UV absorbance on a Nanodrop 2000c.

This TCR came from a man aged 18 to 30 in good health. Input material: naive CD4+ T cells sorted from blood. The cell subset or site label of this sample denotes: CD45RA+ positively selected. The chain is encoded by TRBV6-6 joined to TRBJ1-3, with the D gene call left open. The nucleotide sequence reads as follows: TGTGCCAGCAGGGCGGCCTCTGGAAACACCATATATTTT. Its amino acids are CASRAASGNTIYF.